Below, 29 T cell receptor beta chains from the same sample are listed, as sequenced in a study of blood T cell repertoires in COVID-19 (TCRdb year 2020). Receptor amplification or capture employed the immunoSEQ multiplex PCR assay. Not all clones reach the TCRdb copy of this immuneACCESS table, which keeps in-frame sequences only. Checked studies attribute under half of the gap to unresolved V genes and leave the rest unexplained. The sample data list around 290,000 clones, and 70% to 90% of these were observed just once. Around 1% of the sample belongs to the ten largest clones. Sequencing used PBMCs or T cells enriched from blood (not recorded which). The source is a young woman who had recovered from COVID-19.

This chain joins TRBV19 and TRBJ2-6, with 10 bases lining up with TRBD1. The V gene's germline CDR1 is LNHDA and CDR2 SQIVND (reference sequence). Trimming at V came to 3 bases and at J to 1 base, leaving 9 bases not matched to a gene. The CDR3 consists of 19 residues. DNA for the CDR3: TGTGCCAGTAGTATTACGGGACAGGGGTTACATTCTGGGGCCAACGTCCTGACTTTC. The encoded protein is CASSITGQGLHSGANVLTF. The full variable domain, completed using reference TRBV19 and TRBJ2-6, is DGGITQSPKYLFRKEGQNVTLSCEQNLNHDAMYWYRQDPGQGLRLIYYSQIVNDFQKGDIAEGYSVSREKKESFPLTVTSAQKNPTAFYLCASSITGQGLHSGANVLTFGAGSRLTVL.

This chain connects TRBV19 to TRBJ1-1, with 10 positions matching TRBD1. With 3 bases clipped from V and 6 bases from J, the junction kept 7 bases outside the gene matches. This CDR3 region has 15 residues. CDR1 is LNHDA, CDR2 SQIVND, per germline (reference sequence). For the CDR3, the DNA is TGTGCCAGTAGTATCCCGACAGGGGGCGCCGCTGAAGCTTTCTTT. Amino acid sequence: CASSIPTGGAAEAFF.

The V gene is TRBV12-5, the J gene TRBJ2-6; D gene unclear. CDR3 length: 13 amino acids. V shed 7 bases and J shed 1 base, with 5 bases lying between them. Germline loops: CDR1 LGHNT, CDR2 FRNRAP. The CDR3 nucleotides are TGTGCTAGTGCTCTGTCTGGGGCCAACGTCCTGACTTTC. The encoded protein is CASALSGANVLTF.

This sequence joins TRBV11-2 and TRBJ1-1, with D tentatively TRBD1 (5 bases). Germline CDR1 is SGHAT and CDR2 is FQNNGV. CDR3 size: 14 residues. The ends were cut back, 4 bases at V and 8 bases at J, with 17 bases in the middle. In nucleotides, the CDR3 is TGTGCCAGCAGCTATTCGCAGGGATCGATCGAAGCTTTCTTT. Amino acids: CASSYSQGSIEAFF.

The rearrangement links TRBV5-4 to TRBJ1-6, with TRBD1 as a possible D gene (6 bases). This CDR3 contains 14 residues. CDR1 and CDR2 from the germline V gene are SGHNT and YYREEE (reference sequence). The ends were cut back, 3 bases at V and 10 bases at J, with 14 bases in the middle. The CDR3 region has the DNA TGTGCCAGCAGCTCCTCCAGGGGCGGGTCACCCCTCCACTTT. Translated, it gives CASSSSRGGSPLHF.

The rearrangement joins TRBV14 to TRBJ1-2, with D maybe TRBD1 (6 bases). V dropped 4 bases and J dropped 8 bases, with 14 bases sitting between them. The V gene's germline CDR1 is SGHDN and CDR2 FVKESK. The CDR3 consists of 13 residues. This chain's CDR3 is CASSRTVAGGYTF. DNA of the CDR3: TGTGCCAGCAGCCGGACAGTTGCAGGAGGCTACACCTTC.

This clone was counted once. The chain recombines TRBV4-1 with TRBJ1-2; no clear D. The CDR3 contains 15 residues. CDR1 and CDR2 from the germline V gene are MGHRA and YSYEKL. Between the trimmed V and J ends, which lost 0 bases and 0 bases, there was a span of 8 bases. CDR3 coding DNA: TGCGCCAGCAGCCAAGACGCCAGTACTAACTATGGCTACACCTTC. Its translation: CASSQDASTNYGYTF.

The J gene is TRBJ2-6, the V gene TRBV7-3; D may be TRBD1 (6 bases). Trimming pared 3 bases from V and 0 bases from J, leaving 9 bases between. Germline CDR1 and CDR2: SGHTA and FQGTGA. The CDR3 runs to 16 residues. Here the CDR3 reads CASSFKQGSGANVLTF. CDR3 nucleotides: TGTGCCAGCAGCTTCAAACAGGGCTCTGGGGCCAACGTCCTGACTTTC.

The chain combines TRBV27 with TRBJ1-1; D unresolved. This CDR3 has 14 amino acids. V gave up 6 bases and J gave up 8 bases, with 19 bases separating them. Germline assignment: CDR1 MNHEY and CDR2 SMNVEV (reference sequence). CDR3 DNA sequence: TGTGCCAGCAGACGTAGGGAGGGAAGCCGCGAAGCTTTCTTT. Its protein is CASRRREGSREAFF.

The rearrangement links TRBV11-2 to TRBJ2-7; TRBD1 matches at 9 bases. This CDR3 region has 17 residues. CDR1 and CDR2 (germline): SGHAT, FQNNGV. The junction had 14 bases not matched to a gene; V was cut back by 4 bases and J by 4 bases. CDR3 DNA: TGTGCCAGCAGCTATAGTCCCGGGACAGGGATCGGATACGAGCAGTACTTC. Translated: CASSYSPGTGIGYEQYF.

The rearrangement uses TRBV9 and TRBJ2-5; TRBD2 matches at 8 bases. CDR1 SGDLS and CDR2 YYNGEE come from the germline V gene. J lost 3 bases, V lost 4 bases, and 17 bases had no gene match. This CDR3 spans 18 amino acids. In nucleotides, the CDR3 is TGTGCCAGCAGCCACCCCCTTAGCGGGGCCCCACGTAAAGAGACCCAGTACTTC. The encoded protein is CASSHPLSGAPRKETQYF.

The chain carries TRBV9 and TRBJ2-3; 14 positions match TRBD2. The CDR3 runs 20 residues. J was trimmed by 3 bases and V by 2 bases; bases with no gene match: 14. The germline V gene encodes CDR1 SGDLS and CDR2 YYNGEE. CDR3 nucleotide sequence: TGTGCCAGCAGCGTCCCAAAGCCGGGACTAGCGGGAGAAAGGACAGATACGCAGTATTTT. Translating gives CASSVPKPGLAGERTDTQYF.

This clone was detected once. The rearrangement joins TRBV2 to TRBJ2-7; D gene ambiguous. The CDR3 extends over 15 amino acids. Looked up from germline, CDR1 is SNHLY and CDR2 is FYNNEI. Trimming took 8 bases from V and 0 from J, leaving 17 bases between them. CDR3 region: CASCKRPVASYEQYF. CDR3 coding DNA: TGTGCCAGCTGTAAGCGACCGGTTGCCTCCTACGAGCAGTACTTC.

The chain links TRBV27 to TRBJ1-4, with D uncertain. Per germline, CDR1 MNHEY and CDR2 SMNVEV (reference sequence). This CDR3 region has 16 residues. V lost 8 bases to trimming and J lost 7 bases, with 23 bases between them. CDR3 in DNA: TGTGCCAGCGGATTTCCTGACGCCCGGAGCCGTGAAAAACTGTTTTTT. This translates into CASGFPDARSREKLFF.

This chain connects TRBV7-2 to TRBJ2-2; TRBD1 is a possible D gene (6 bases). The germline CDR1 and CDR2 sequences are SGHTA and FQGNSA. This CDR3 is built from 15 residues. Trimming cost V 2 bases and J 7 bases, with 14 bases left between them. Here the CDR3 reads CASSLRQGGIGELFF. The DNA for the CDR3 is TGTGCCAGCAGCTTAAGACAAGGGGGTATCGGGGAGCTGTTTTTT.

The V and J genes are TRBV9 and TRBJ2-5; D not resolved. The V and J ends lost 0 bases and 1 base respectively, with 7 bases between them. Germline V CDR1 and CDR2: SGDLS, YYNGEE. CDR3 length equals 14 residues. The CDR3 nucleotides read TGTGCCAGCAGCGTAGCCACCAGCCAAGAGACCCAGTACTTC. Translation: CASSVATSQETQYF.

There are a few counts of this clone. This chain joins TRBV2 and TRBJ1-2; TRBD1 is a possible D gene (5 bases). Germline-derived CDR1 and CDR2 are SNHLY and FYNNEI. V was cut by 10 bases and J by 4 bases, with 22 bases left in between. The CDR3 runs to 15 residues. The chain's CDR3 is CANPTLQVPIYGYTF. The CDR3 bases are TGTGCCAACCCGACCCTACAGGTTCCTATCTATGGCTACACCTTC.

The CDR3: CSVRGGPGETQYF. CDR3 DNA sequence: TGCAGCGTTAGGGGCGGCCCCGGCGAGACCCAGTACTTC. The V gene is TRBV29-1, the J gene TRBJ2-5; the D gene is possibly TRBD1 (5 bases). Trimming took 5 bases from V and 5 from J, leaving 15 bases between them. The CDR3 consists of 13 residues. Germline lookup yields CDR1 SQVTM and CDR2 ANQGSEA.

There are a few counts of this clone. The rearrangement links TRBV18 to TRBJ2-2, with 11 bases fitting TRBD2. V shed 5 bases, J shed 0 bases, and the junction held 5 bases outside the gene matches. This CDR3 has 17 amino acids. Germline V lookup: CDR1 KGHSH, CDR2 LQKENI. The CDR3 nucleotides are TGTGCCAGCTCATCCCTAGCGGGAGGCCCGAACACCGGGGAGCTGTTTTTT. It codes for CASSSLAGGPNTGELFF.

Only one count was recorded for this clone. This chain connects TRBV6-5 to TRBJ2-2, with 8 positions matching TRBD1. V lost 5 bases to trimming and J lost 5 bases; unmatched junction nucleotides: 7. In germline, CDR1 is MNHEY, CDR2 SVGAGI. The CDR3 loop spans 15 amino acids. The DNA of the CDR3 is TGTGCCAGCAGTCGTCTCGGACAGGGAACCGGGGAGCTGTTTTTT. Translated, it gives CASSRLGQGTGELFF.

The genes are TRBV6-1 and TRBJ1-1; 9 bases match TRBD1. This CDR3 has 17 residues. The trim removed 4 bases at V and 0 bases at J, leaving 9 bases unmatched. Germline V gene lookup returns CDR1 MNHNS and CDR2 SASEGT. CDR3 sequence reads: CASSASRQGVMNTEAFF. CDR3 in DNA: TGTGCCAGCAGTGCTTCCCGACAGGGGGTAATGAACACTGAAGCTTTCTTT.

The rearrangement links TRBV18 to TRBJ1-3, with TRBD1 identical over 8 bases. V shed 6 bases, J shed 2 bases, and the junction held 6 bases outside the gene matches. CDR1 is KGHSH and CDR2 is LQKENI in the germline V gene. CDR3 length equals 15 residues. Here the CDR3 DNA reads TGTGCCAGCTCGCCAGAGACAGGGGCTGGAAACACCATATATTTT. It yields the protein CASSPETGAGNTIYF.

This clone has just one count. The V call is TRBV4-1, the J call TRBJ1-1; TRBD1 matches at 9 bases. The ends lost 0 bases at V and 11 bases at J; junction bases unmatched: 10. The CDR3 has 15 residues. CDR1 and CDR2 (germline): MGHRA, YSYEKL. CDR3 DNA sequence: TGCGCCAGCAGCCAAGATCTGCGGGACAGGGTTTTGGCTTTCTTT. This encodes CASSQDLRDRVLAFF.

The rearrangement links TRBV27 to TRBJ2-6; 8 bases are a match to TRBD1. The CDR3 totals 15 residues. Germline V gene data show CDR1 as MNHEY and CDR2 as SMNVEV (reference sequence). Trimming took 5 bases from V and 4 from J; bases not matched to a gene: 4. The CDR3 is CASSRQGSGANVLTF. The CDR3 bases are TGTGCCAGCAGTCGACAGGGGAGCGGGGCCAACGTCCTGACTTTC.

J is TRBJ1-3 and V is TRBV10-2; the D is unclear. CDR1 and CDR2 from the germline V gene are WSHSY and SAAADI. The CDR3 has 14 residues. The V end lost 8 bases, the J end lost 0 bases, and 11 bases lay between the germline ends. Written as DNA, the CDR3 is TGCGCCAGCGCTGGCCTCTCCTCTGGAAACACCATATATTTT. Protein: CASAGLSSGNTIYF.

The chain couples TRBV5-5 to TRBJ2-5; no definite D call. V was clipped by 0 bases and J by 0 bases, with 6 bases between them. In germline, CDR1 is SGHKS, CDR2 YYEKEE (reference sequence). CDR3 length: 14 residues. In DNA form, the CDR3 reads TGTGCCAGCAGCTTGGTCAGGAACCAAGAGACCCAGTACTTC. Residues: CASSLVRNQETQYF.

This clone was counted between two and nine times. This chain links TRBV19 with TRBJ1-2; D is unclear. Trimming stripped 2 bases from V and 6 bases from J, with 7 bases between. Germline CDR1 and CDR2: LNHDA and SQIVND (reference sequence). This CDR3 is built from 12 residues. CDR3 sequence (DNA): TGTGCCAGTAGTATACGAGCGAATGGCTACACCTTC. It is translated as CASSIRANGYTF.

This CDR3 reads CASSSTTGWVYEQYF. The CDR3 region has the DNA TGTGCCAGCAGTTCAACTACAGGGTGGGTGTACGAGCAGTACTTC. This chain joins TRBV11-3 and TRBJ2-7, with D perhaps TRBD1 (6 bases). The germline V gene has CDR1 SGHNT and CDR2 YENEEA. V was shortened by 6 bases and J by 4 bases, with 19 bases between the two germline ends. The CDR3 sequence is 15 residues long. Using reference TRBV11-3 and TRBJ2-7 for the parts outside the CDR3, the full variable domain is EAGVVQSPRYKIIEKKQPVAFWCNPISGHNTLYWYLQNLGQGPELLIRYENEEAVDDSQLPKDRFSAERLKGVDSTLKIQPAELGDSAVYLCASSSTTGWVYEQYFGPGTRLTVT.

This chain joins TRBV5-1 and TRBJ1-4; 7 bases align to TRBD1. The CDR3 loop spans 16 amino acids. CDR1 and CDR2 from the germline V gene are SGHRS and YFSETQ. With 4 bases clipped from V and 0 bases from J, the junction kept 6 bases outside the gene matches. The CDR3 bases are TGCGCCAGCAGCCTGGGACAGATTTCAACTAATGAAAAACTGTTTTTT. Its protein product is CASSLGQISTNEKLFF.